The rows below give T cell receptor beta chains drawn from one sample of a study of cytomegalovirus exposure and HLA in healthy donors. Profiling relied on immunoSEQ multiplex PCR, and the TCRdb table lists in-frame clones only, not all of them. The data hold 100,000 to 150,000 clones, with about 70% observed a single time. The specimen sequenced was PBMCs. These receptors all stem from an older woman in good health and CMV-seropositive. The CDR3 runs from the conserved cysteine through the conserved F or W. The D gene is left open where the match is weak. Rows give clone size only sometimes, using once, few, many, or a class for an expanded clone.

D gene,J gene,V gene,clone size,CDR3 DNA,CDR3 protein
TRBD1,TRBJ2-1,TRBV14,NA,TGTGCCAGCAGCCAGATAAGGGGGACAGGGGAGAACAATGAGCAGTTCTTC,CASSQIRGTGENNEQFF
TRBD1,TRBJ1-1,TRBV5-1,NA,TGCGCCAGCAGCTCTCGAGTGGGACAGGGGGGCACTGAAGCTTTCTTT,CASSSRVGQGGTEAFF
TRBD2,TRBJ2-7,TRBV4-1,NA,TGCGCCAGCAGCCAAGAGTTGACTAGCGGGGGGGCCTACCACGAGCAGTACTTC,CASSQELTSGGAYHEQYF
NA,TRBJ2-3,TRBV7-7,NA,TGTGCCAGCAGCTTAGTCTACACAGATACGCAGTATTTT,CASSLVYTDTQYF
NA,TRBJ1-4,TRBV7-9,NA,TGTGCCAGCAGCTTAGGCCAAGGGGGAGGGGAAAAACTGTTTTTT,CASSLGQGGGEKLFF
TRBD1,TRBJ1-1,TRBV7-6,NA,TGTGCCAGCAGCGCCACCTGGACAGGAAAGATGAACACTGAAGCTTTCTTT,CASSATWTGKMNTEAFF
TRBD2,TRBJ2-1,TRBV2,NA,TGTGCCAGCAGTGAGGCTAGCGGGAGCTCCTACAATGAGCAGTTCTTC,CASSEASGSSYNEQFF
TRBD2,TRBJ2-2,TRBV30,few,TGTGCAAGGGGACTAGCCGACTCGGGGGGGGAGCTGTTTTTT,CARGLADSGGELFF
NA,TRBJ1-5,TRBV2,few,TGTGCCAGCAGTGACAGTGATAGCAATCAGCCCCAGCATTTT,CASSDSDSNQPQHF
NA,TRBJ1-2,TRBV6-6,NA,TGTGCCAGCTCAAGCGGGGTCTATGGCTACACCTTC,CASSSGVYGYTF
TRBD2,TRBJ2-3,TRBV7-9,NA,TGTGCCAGCAGCCAGCGGGGCACCGGCACAGATACGCAGTATTTT,CASSQRGTGTDTQYF
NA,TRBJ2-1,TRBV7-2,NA,TGTGCCAGCAGCTTAGAGGCAGGGGTCTTCTACAATGAGCAGTTCTTC,CASSLEAGVFYNEQFF
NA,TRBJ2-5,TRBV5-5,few,TGTGCCAGCAGTTTTGACAGCCCGCAAGAGACCCAGTACTTC,CASSFDSPQETQYF
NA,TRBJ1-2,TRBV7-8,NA,TGTGCCAGCAGCTTCGGCGCGGGGGGGCGTGACTATGGCTACACCTTC,CASSFGAGGRDYGYTF
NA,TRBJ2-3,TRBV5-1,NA,TGCGCCAGCAGCTTGGACGGCGGCACAAGCACAGATACGCAGTATTTT,CASSLDGGTSTDTQYF
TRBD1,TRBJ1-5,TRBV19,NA,TGTGCCAGTAGTATCCCCACGGGACAGGGGGGTCAGCCCCAGCATTTT,CASSIPTGQGGQPQHF
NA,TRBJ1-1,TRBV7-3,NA,TGTGCCAGCAGCTTGGAGCCGGACACTGAAGCTTTCTTT,CASSLEPDTEAFF
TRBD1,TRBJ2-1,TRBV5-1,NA,TGCGCCAGCAGCTTGTATGGGACAGCGCAAGCCGGTGAGCAGTTCTTC,CASSLYGTAQAGEQFF
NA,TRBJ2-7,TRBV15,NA,TGTGCCACCAGCAGAGATCCTACAGCCTCATACGAGCAGTACTTC,CATSRDPTASYEQYF
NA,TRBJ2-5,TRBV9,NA,TGTGCCAGCAGCGTAGGGGGGGTGTTATCAGAGACCCAGTACTTC,CASSVGGVLSETQYF
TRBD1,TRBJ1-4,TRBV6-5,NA,TGTGCCAGCAGCCGCGACAGGGGAGGGTATGAAAAACTGTTTTTT,CASSRDRGGYEKLFF
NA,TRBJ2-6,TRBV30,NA,TGTGCCTCATCGGGACTGTTGGATGGGGCCAACGTCCTGACTTTC,CASSGLLDGANVLTF
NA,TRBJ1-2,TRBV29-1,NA,TGCAGCGTTTCAGGGTTTTCTGTTGGCTACACCTTC,CSVSGFSVGYTF
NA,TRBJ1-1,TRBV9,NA,TGTGCCAGCAGCGTAGCACAGGGTGGCAATGAAGCTTTCTTT,CASSVAQGGNEAFF
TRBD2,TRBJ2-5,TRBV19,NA,TGTGCCAGTTTCTCTGCGAGACAGGCCGGGACTAGCGGGAGAAGAGAGACCCAGTACTTC,CASFSARQAGTSGRRETQYF
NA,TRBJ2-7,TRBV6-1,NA,TGTGCCAGCAGACGGCCGGGATCCAAAGCCTACGAGCAGTACTTC,CASRRPGSKAYEQYF
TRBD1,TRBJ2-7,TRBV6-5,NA,TGTGCCAGCAGCCGGGACAGGGTGACCTACGAGCAGTACTTC,CASSRDRVTYEQYF
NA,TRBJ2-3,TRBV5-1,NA,TGCGCCAGCAGCTTAGCGGATACGCAGTATTTT,CASSLADTQYF
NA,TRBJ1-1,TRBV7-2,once,TGTGCCAGCAGGGTGAGCCCTCAGGGGACTGAAGCTTTCTTT,CASRVSPQGTEAFF
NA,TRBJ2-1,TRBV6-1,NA,TGTGCCAGCTTCCTGGGTGTAGGGGAGCGGGAGTTCTTC,CASFLGVGEREFF
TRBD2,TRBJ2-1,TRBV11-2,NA,TGTGCCAGCAGTCATGAGGTAGCGGGGACAAATGAGCAGTTCTTC,CASSHEVAGTNEQFF
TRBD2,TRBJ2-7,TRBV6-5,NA,TGTGCCAGCATTAGACTAGCGGGAGTAAGCTACGAGCAGTACTTC,CASIRLAGVSYEQYF
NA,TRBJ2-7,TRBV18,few,TGTGCCAGCTCACCACGGGAAGGACAGATCTACGAGCAGTACTTC,CASSPREGQIYEQYF
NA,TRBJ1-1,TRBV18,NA,TGTGCCAGCTCACCAACGGGGGGCGGGAACACTGAAGCTTTCTTT,CASSPTGGGNTEAFF
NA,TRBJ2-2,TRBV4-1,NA,TGCGCCAGCAGCCAGGCCCCTCCTACCGGGGAGCTGTTTTTT,CASSQAPPTGELFF
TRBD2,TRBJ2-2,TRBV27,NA,TGTGCCAGCAGTTCCGGCGGGAGACGGAGCACCGGGGAGCTGTTTTTT,CASSSGGRRSTGELFF
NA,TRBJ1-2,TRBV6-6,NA,TGTGCCACCCAAACAGCGGGGAGTGGTAACTATGGCTACACCTTC,CATQTAGSGNYGYTF
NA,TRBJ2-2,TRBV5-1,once,TGCGCCAGCAGCCCTGGGACAGCGGGCGGGGAGCTGTTTTTT,CASSPGTAGGELFF
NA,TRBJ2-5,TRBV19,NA,TGTGCCAGTGCCCCGGACTTACGGGAGACCCAGTACTTC,CASAPDLRETQYF
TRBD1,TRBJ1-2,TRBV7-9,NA,TGTGCCAGCAGCCTCGACAGGGGGATAGGCTACACCTTC,CASSLDRGIGYTF
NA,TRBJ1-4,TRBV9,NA,TGTGCCAGCAGCTGGGGGGGAACCGGTGAAGAAAAACTGTTTTTT,CASSWGGTGEEKLFF
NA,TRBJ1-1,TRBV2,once,TGTGCCAGCAGTGTCTTCTTCGGGGGTGGGGGGAACACTGAAGCTTTCTTT,CASSVFFGGGGNTEAFF
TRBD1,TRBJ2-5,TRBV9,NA,TGTGCCAGCTCCACCGAGGGACAGGGTTTAGAGACCCAGTACTTC,CASSTEGQGLETQYF